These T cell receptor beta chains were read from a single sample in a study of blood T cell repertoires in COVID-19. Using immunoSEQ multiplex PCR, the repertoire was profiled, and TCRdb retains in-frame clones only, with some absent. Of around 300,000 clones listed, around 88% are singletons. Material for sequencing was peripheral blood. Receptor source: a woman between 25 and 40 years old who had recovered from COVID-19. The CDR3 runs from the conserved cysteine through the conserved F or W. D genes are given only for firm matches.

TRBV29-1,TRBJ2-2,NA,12,CSVDFSAGELFF
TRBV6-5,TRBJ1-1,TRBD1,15,CASSYPGTGNTEAFF
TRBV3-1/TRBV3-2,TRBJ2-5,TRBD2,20,CASSHSGLGGVDSYQETQYF
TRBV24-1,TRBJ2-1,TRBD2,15,CATSDFIAGRDEQFF
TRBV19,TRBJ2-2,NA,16,CASSLYRQYREGELFF
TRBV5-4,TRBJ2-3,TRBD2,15,CASSLEREVADTQYF
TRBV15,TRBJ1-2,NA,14,CATRVKGGLGGYTF
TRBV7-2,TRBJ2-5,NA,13,CASSSTGSETQYF
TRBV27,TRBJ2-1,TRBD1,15,CASSAAGGSFNEQFF
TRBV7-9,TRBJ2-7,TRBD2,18,CASSSPGGSGKSSYEQYF
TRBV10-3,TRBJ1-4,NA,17,CAISEQNGRGTNEKLFF